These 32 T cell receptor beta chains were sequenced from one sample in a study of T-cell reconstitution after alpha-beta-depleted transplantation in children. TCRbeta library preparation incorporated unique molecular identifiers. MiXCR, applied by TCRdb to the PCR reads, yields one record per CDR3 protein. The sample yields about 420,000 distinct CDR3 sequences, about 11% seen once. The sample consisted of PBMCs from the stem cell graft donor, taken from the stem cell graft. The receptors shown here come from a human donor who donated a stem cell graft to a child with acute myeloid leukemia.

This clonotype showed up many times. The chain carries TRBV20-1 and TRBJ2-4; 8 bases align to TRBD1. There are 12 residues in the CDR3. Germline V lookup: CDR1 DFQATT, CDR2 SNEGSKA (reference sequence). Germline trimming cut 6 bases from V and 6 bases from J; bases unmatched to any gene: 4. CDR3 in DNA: TGCAGTGCAACCGACAGGGGAAACATTCAGTACTTC. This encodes CSATDRGNIQYF.

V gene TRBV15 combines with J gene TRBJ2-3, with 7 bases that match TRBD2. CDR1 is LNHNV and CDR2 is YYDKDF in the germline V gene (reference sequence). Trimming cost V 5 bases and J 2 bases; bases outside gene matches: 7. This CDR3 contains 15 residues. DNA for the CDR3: TGTGCCACCAGCGGCAGCGGGGTGCACACAGATACGCAGTATTTT. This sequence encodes CATSGSGVHTDTQYF.

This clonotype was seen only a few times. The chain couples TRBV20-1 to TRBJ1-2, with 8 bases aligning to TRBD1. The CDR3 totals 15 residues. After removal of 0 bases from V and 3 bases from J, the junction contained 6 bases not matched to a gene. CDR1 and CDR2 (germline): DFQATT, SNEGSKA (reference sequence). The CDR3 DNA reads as TGCAGTGCTAGAGAACTCAGGGGGCTGGACTATGGCTACACCTTC. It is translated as CSARELRGLDYGYTF.

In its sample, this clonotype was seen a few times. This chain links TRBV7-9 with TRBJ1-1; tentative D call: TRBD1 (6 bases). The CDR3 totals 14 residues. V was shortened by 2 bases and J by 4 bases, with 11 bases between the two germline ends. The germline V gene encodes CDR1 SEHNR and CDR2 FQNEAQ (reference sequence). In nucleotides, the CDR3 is TGTGCCAGCAGCTTAAGGGGGGGGGGCACTGAAGCTTTCTTT. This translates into CASSLRGGGTEAFF.

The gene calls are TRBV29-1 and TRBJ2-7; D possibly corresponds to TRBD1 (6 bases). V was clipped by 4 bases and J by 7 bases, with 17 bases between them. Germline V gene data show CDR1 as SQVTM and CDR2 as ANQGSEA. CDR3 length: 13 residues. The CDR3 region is CSVGTVRPEEQYF. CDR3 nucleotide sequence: TGCAGCGTTGGGACAGTTCGCCCAGAAGAGCAGTACTTC.

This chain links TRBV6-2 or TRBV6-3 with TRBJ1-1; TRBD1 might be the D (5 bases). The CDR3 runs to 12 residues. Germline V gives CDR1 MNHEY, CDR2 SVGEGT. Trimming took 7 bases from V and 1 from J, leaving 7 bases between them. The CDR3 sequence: CASTDRNTEAFF. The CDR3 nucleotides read TGTGCCAGCACAGACAGGAACACTGAAGCTTTCTTT.

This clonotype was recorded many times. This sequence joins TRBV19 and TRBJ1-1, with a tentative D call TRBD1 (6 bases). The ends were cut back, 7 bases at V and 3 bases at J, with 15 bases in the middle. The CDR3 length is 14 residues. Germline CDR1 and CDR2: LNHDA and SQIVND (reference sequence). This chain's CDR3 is CASTDGGRDTEAFF. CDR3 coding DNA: TGTGCCAGTACCGACGGGGGCAGGGACACTGAAGCTTTCTTT.

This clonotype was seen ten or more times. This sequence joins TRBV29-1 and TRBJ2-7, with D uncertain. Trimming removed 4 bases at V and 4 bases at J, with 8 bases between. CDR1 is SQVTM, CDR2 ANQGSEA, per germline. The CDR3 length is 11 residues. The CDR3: CSVVAGYEQYF. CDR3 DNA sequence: TGCAGCGTTGTTGCTGGTTACGAGCAGTACTTC.

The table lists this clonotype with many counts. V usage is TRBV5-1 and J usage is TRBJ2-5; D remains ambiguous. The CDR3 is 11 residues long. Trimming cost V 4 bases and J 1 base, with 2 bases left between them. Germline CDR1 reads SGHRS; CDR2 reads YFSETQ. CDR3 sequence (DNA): TGCGCCAGCAGCATCCAAGAGACCCAGTACTTC. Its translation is CASSIQETQYF.

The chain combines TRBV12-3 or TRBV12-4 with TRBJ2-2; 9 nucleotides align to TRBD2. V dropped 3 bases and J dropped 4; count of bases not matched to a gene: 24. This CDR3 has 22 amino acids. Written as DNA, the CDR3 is TGTGCCAGCAGTTTCGTAGTCCCGATCGTTAGCGGGAGCCGCAGCTCCACCGGGGAGCTGTTTTTT. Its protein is CASSFVVPIVSGSRSSTGELFF.

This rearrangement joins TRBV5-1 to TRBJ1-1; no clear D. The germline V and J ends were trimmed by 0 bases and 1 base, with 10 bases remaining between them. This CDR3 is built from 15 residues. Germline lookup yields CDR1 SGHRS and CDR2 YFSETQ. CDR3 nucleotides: TGCGCCAGCAGCTTGGAATCTCGGCAGAACACTGAAGCTTTCTTT. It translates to CASSLESRQNTEAFF.

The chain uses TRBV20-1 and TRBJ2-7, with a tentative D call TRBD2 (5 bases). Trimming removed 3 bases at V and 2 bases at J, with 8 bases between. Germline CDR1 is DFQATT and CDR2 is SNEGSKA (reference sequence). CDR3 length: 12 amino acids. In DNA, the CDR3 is TGCAGTGCTAGTTTCGGGGCCTACGAGCAGTACGTC. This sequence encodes CSASFGAYEQYV.

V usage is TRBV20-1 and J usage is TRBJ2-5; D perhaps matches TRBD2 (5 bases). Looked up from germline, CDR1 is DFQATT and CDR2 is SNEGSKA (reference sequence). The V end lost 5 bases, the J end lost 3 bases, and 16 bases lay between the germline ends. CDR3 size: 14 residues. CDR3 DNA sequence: TGCAGTGCTCCAAAAGCGGCCCCAAAAGAGACCCAGTACTTC. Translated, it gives CSAPKAAPKETQYF.

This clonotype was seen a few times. The CDR3 DNA reads TGTGCCAGCAGCTTAGAAGGTGGTCTATTACTGACCAAAAACATTCAGTACTTC. This translates into CASSLEGGLLLTKNIQYF. The genes are TRBV11-2 and TRBJ2-4; D gene uncertain. This CDR3 has 18 residues. V was cut by 0 bases and J by 2 bases, with 17 bases left in between. Looked up from germline, CDR1 is SGHAT and CDR2 is FQNNGV.

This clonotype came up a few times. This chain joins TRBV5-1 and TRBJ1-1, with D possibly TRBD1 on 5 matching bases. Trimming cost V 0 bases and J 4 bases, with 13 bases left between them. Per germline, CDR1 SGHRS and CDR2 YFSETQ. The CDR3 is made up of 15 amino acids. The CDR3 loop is CASSLGAKGITEAFF. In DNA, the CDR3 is TGCGCCAGCAGCTTGGGAGCTAAGGGGATCACTGAAGCTTTCTTT.

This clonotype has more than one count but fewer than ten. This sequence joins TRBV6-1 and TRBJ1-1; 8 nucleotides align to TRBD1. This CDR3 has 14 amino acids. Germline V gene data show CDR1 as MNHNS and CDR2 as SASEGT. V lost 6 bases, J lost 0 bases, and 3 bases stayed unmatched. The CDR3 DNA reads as TGTGCCAGCAGATGGACAGGGATGAACACTGAAGCTTTCTTT. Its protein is CASRWTGMNTEAFF.

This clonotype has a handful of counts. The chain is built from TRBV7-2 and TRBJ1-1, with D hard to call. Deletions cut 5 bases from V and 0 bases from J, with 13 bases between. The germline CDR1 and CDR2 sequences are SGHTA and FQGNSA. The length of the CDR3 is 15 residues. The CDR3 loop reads CASSPPRYMNTEAFF. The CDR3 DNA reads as TGTGCCAGCAGCCCCCCAAGGTATATGAACACTGAAGCTTTCTTT.

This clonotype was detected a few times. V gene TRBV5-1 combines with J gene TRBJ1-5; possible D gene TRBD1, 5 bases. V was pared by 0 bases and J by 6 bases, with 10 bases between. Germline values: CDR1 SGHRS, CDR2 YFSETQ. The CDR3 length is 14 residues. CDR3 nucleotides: TGCGCCAGCAGCTTGGTCCAGGGAAGTCAGCCCCAGCATTTT. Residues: CASSLVQGSQPQHF.

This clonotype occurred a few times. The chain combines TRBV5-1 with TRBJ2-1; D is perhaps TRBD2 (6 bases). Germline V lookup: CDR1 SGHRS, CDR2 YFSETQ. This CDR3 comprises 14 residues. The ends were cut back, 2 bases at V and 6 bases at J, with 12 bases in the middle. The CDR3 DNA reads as TGCGCCAGCAGCTTAGGTCTCGGGGGCAATGAGCAGTTCTTC. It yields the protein CASSLGLGGNEQFF. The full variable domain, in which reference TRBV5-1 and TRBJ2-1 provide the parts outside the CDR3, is KAGVTQTPRYLIKTRGQQVTLSCSPISGHRSVSWYQQTPGQGLQFLFEYFSETQRNKGNFPGRFSGRQFSNSRSEMNVSTLELGDSALYLCASSLGLGGNEQFFGPGTRLTVL.

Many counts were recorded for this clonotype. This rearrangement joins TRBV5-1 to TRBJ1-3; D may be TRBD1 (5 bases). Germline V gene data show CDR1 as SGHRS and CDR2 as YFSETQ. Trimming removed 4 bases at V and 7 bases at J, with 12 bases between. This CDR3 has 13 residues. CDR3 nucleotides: TGCGCCAGCAGCCAGGGAGTTGGTAACACCATATATTTT. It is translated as CASSQGVGNTIYF.

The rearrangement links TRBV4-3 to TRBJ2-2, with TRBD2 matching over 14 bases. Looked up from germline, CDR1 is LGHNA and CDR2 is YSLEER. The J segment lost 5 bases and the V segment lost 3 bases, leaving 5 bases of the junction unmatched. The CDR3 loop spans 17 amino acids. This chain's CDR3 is CASSQVGLAGATGELFF. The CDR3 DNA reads TGCGCCAGCAGCCAGGTGGGACTAGCGGGAGCAACCGGGGAGCTGTTTTTT.

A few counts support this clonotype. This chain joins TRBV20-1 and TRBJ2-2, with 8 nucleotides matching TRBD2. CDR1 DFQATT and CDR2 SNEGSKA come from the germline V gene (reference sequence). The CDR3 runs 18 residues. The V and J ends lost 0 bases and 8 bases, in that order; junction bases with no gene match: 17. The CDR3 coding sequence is TGCAGTGCTAGAGATTTGTCCGCGGCGGGAGGCGTAGCGGGGGAGCTGTTTTTT. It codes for CSARDLSAAGGVAGELFF.

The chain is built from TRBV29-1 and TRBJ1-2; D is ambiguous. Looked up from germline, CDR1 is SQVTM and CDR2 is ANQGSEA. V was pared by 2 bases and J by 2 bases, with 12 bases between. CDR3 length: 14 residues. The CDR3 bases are TGCAGCGTTGAAACCCTGGGAGGGAACTATGGCTACACCTTC. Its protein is CSVETLGGNYGYTF.

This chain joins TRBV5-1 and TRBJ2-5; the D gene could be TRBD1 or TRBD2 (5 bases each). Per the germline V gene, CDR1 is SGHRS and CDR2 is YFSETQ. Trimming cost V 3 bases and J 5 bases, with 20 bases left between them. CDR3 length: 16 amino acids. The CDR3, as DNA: TGCGCCAGCAGCTCTAGCTGGGACGGAGGCGGGGAGACCCAGTACTTC. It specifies CASSSSWDGGGETQYF.

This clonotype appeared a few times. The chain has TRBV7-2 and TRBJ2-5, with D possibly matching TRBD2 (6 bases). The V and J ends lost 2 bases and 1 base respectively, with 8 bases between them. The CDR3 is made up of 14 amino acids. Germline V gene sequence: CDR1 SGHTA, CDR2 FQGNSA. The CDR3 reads CASSLHGGQETQYF. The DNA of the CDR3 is TGTGCCAGCAGCTTACACGGGGGCCAAGAGACCCAGTACTTC.

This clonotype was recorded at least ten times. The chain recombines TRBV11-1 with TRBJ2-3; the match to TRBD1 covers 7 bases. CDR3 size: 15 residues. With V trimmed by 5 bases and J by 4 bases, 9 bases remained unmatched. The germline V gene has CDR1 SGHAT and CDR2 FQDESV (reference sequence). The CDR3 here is CASSIGQVGADTQYF. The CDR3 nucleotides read TGTGCCAGCAGCATCGGACAGGTTGGGGCAGATACGCAGTATTTT.

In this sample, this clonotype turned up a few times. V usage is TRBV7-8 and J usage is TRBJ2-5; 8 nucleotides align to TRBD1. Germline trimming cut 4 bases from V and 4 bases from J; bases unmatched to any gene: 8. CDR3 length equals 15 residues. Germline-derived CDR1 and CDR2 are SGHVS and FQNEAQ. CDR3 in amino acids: CASSYPTGVGETQYF. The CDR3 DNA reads TGTGCCAGCAGCTACCCGACAGGGGTCGGAGAGACCCAGTACTTC.

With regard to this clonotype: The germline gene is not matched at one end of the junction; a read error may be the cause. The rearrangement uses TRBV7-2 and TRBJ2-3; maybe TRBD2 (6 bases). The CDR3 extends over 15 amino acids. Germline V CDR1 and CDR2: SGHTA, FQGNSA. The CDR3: CASSLRHSGPGTQYF. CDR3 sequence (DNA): TGTGCCAGCAGCTTAAGGCATAGCGGTCCGGGTACGCAGTATTTC.

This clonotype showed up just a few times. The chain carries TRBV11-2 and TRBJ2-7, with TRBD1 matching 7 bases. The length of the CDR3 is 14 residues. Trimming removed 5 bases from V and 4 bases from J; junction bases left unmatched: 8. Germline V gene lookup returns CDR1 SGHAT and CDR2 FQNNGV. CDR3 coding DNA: TGTGCCAGCAGCCCCGGGACAGCATCGTACGAGCAGTACGTC. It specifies CASSPGTASYEQYV.

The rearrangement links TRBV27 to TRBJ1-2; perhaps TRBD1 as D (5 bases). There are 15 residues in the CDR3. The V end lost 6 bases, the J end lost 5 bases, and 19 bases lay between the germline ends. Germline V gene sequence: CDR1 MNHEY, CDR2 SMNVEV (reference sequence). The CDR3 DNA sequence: TGTGCCAGCAGCCGCTCCGGAGGGACGAAATATGGCTACACCTTC. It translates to CASSRSGGTKYGYTF.

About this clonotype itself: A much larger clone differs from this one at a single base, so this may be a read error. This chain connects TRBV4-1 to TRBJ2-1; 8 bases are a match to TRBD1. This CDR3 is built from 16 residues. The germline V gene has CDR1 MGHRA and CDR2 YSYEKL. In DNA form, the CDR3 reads TGCGCCAGCAGCCAAGAACGGACAGGGTCCTGCAATGAGCAGTTCTTC. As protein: CASSQERTGSCNEQFF.

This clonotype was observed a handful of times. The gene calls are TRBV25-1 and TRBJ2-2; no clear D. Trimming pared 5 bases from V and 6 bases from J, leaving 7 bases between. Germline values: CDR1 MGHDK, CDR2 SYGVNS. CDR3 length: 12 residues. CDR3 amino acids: CASSISAGELFF. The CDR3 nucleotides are TGTGCCAGCAGTATTTCTGCCGGGGAGCTGTTTTTT.